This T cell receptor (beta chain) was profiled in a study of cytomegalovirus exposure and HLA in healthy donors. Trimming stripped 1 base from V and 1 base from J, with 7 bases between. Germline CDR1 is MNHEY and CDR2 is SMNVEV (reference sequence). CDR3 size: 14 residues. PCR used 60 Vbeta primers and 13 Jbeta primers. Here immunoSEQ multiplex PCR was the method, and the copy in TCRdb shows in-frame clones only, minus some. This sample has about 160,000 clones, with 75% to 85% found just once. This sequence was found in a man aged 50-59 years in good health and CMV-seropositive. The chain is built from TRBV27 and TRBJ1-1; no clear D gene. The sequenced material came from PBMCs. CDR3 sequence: CASSLFGGNTEAFF. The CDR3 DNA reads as TGTGCCAGCAGTTTATTTGGAGGGAACACTGAAGCTTTCTTT.